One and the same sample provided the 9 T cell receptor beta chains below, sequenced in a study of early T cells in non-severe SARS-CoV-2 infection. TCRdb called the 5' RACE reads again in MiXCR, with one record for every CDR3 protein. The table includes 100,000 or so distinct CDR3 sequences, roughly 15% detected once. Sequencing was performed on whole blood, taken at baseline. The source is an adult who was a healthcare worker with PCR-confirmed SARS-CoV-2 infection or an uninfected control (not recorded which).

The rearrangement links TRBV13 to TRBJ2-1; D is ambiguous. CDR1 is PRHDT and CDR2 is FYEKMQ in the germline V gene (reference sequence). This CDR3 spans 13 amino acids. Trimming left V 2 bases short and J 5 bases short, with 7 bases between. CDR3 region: CASSLSKDNEQFF. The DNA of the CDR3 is TGTGCCAGCAGCTTATCTAAAGACAATGAGCAGTTCTTC.

In DNA, the CDR3 is TGTGCCAGCAGCTTAGTAGGGGGTTACACCGGGGAGCTGTTTTTT. Protein sequence: CASSLVGGYTGELFF. V gene TRBV7-2 combines with J gene TRBJ2-2; the D gene is possibly TRBD1 (6 bases). The V and J ends lost 1 base and 3 bases respectively, with 9 bases between them. CDR3 length: 15 residues. Germline V gene sequence: CDR1 SGHTA, CDR2 FQGNSA.

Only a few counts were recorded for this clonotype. CDR3 coding DNA: TGTGCCAGCAGTGATTCGGCTAGCGGGTACTACAATGAGCAGTTCTTC. It yields the protein CASSDSASGYYNEQFF. V usage is TRBV2 and J usage is TRBJ2-1; 8 bases are a match to TRBD2. This CDR3 region has 16 residues. The germline CDR1 and CDR2 sequences are SNHLY and FYNNEI. V was pared by 3 bases and J by 3 bases, with 7 bases of the junction left unmatched.

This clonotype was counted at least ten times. This chain's CDR3 is CASSYLGLTGANVLTF. The CDR3 nucleotides read TGTGCCAGCAGTTACCTGGGACTGACTGGGGCCAACGTCCTGACTTTC. This chain links TRBV6-2 or TRBV6-3 with TRBJ2-6, with D tentatively TRBD2 (6 bases). V was pared by 2 bases and J by 2 bases, with 10 bases between. From germline, CDR1 is MNHEY and CDR2 SVGEGT. The CDR3 runs 16 residues.

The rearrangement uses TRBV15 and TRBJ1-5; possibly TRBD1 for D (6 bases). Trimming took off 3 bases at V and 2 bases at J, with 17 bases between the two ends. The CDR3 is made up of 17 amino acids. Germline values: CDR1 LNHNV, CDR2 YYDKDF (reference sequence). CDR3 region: CATSSGGRGGGNQPQHF. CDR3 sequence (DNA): TGTGCCACCAGCAGCGGAGGCAGGGGCGGTGGCAATCAGCCCCAGCATTTT.

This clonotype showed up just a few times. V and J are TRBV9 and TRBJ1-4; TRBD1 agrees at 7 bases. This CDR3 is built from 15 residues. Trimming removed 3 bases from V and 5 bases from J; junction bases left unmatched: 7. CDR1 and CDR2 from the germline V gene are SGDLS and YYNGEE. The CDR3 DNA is TGTGCCAGCAGCGCCCTGGGACAGATGAATGAAAAACTGTTTTTT. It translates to CASSALGQMNEKLFF.

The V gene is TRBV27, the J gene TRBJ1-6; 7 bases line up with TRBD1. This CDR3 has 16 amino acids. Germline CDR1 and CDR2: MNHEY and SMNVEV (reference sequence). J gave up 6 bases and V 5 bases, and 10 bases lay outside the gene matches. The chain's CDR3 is CASSPAPGQINSPLHF. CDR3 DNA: TGTGCCAGCAGTCCTGCACCGGGACAGATTAATTCACCCCTCCACTTT.

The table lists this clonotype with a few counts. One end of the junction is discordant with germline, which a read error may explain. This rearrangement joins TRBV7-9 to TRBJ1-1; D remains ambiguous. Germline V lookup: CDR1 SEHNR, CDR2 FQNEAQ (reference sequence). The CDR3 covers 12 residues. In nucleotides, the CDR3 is TGTGCCAGCAGCTTAAGTCATCCGGGTTCGGTCTTT. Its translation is CASSLSHPGSVF.

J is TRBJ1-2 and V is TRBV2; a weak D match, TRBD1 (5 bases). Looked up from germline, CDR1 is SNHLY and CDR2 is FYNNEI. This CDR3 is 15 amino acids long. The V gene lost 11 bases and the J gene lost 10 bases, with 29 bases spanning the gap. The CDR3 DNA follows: TGTGCCCGCCGTGTCATGGCGGGGCTTTCCTCTATCTACACCTTC. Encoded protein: CARRVMAGLSSIYTF.